This is a list of T cell receptor beta chains from one sample in a study of T cells in Graves' hyperthyroidism and ophthalmopathy. TCRdb recomputed calls from the multiplex PCR reads with MiXCR, one row per CDR3 protein. The sample includes about 480,000 distinct CDR3 sequences, around 14% of them seen just once. The specimen was blood. Receptors originate from a woman younger than 30 with Graves' hyperthyroidism. Each CDR3 is given with its conserved first and last residue. The D gene is left open where the match is weak. Rows may omit the clone size; those that give it use once, few, many or a size class.

CDR3nt: TGTGCCAGTAGTATGCAGGGAGGGGGCTCAGATACGCAGTATTTT
CDR3aa: CASSMQGGGSDTQYF
abundance: few
j_gene: TRBJ2-3
d_gene: -
v_gene: TRBV19

CDR3nt: TGTGCCAGCAGTCCTCCCGGGCCTTTCCAAGAGACCCAGTACTTC
CDR3aa: CASSPPGPFQETQYF
abundance: many
j_gene: TRBJ2-5
d_gene: -
v_gene: TRBV12-3/TRBV12-4

CDR3nt: TGTGCCAGCAGCGTAGGTCTGGGGCTGGACTATGGCTACACCTTC
CDR3aa: CASSVGLGLDYGYTF
abundance: few
j_gene: TRBJ1-2
d_gene: -
v_gene: TRBV9

CDR3nt: TGTGCCAGCAGCTTCCTTCAGCGGGAGATCGATGAGCAGTTCTTC
CDR3aa: CASSFLQREIDEQFF
abundance: -
j_gene: TRBJ2-1
d_gene: TRBD2
v_gene: TRBV7-9

CDR3nt: TGTGCCAGTAATACGGGGGTGATGAGCACAGATACGCAGTATTTT
CDR3aa: CASNTGVMSTDTQYF
abundance: -
j_gene: TRBJ2-3
d_gene: -
v_gene: TRBV19

CDR3nt: TGTGCCAGCAGTTCACCGGGGCCCGAAGCTTTCTTT
CDR3aa: CASSSPGPEAFF
abundance: many
j_gene: TRBJ1-1
d_gene: -
v_gene: TRBV6-1

CDR3nt: TGTGCCAGCCAGAACAGGGCCATCTACGAGCAGTACTTC
CDR3aa: CASQNRAIYEQYF
abundance: many
j_gene: TRBJ2-7
d_gene: -
v_gene: TRBV2

CDR3nt: TGTGCCAGCTCACCGAGGGACCTGAACGCTGAAGCTTTCTTT
CDR3aa: CASSPRDLNAEAFF
abundance: many
j_gene: TRBJ1-1
d_gene: -
v_gene: TRBV18

CDR3nt: TGTGCCAGTAGTATTAATAGGGACAGCAATCAGCCCCAGCATTTT
CDR3aa: CASSINRDSNQPQHF
abundance: many
j_gene: TRBJ1-5
d_gene: -
v_gene: TRBV19

CDR3nt: TGCGCCAGCAGCTCCCTCCCGGGCCCGACCAATGAGCAGTTCTTC
CDR3aa: CASSSLPGPTNEQFF
abundance: many
j_gene: TRBJ2-1
d_gene: -
v_gene: TRBV5-1

CDR3nt: TGTGCCAGCACCTTAGCAGGCGGGGAGCTGTTTTTT
CDR3aa: CASTLAGGELFF
abundance: many
j_gene: TRBJ2-2
d_gene: -
v_gene: TRBV12-3/TRBV12-4

CDR3nt: TGTGCCAGTAGTCGACCGGGACTAGCGGGTATCAATGAGCAGTTCTTC
CDR3aa: CASSRPGLAGINEQFF
abundance: many
j_gene: TRBJ2-1
d_gene: TRBD2
v_gene: TRBV19

CDR3nt: TGTGCCACCAGTGAGTACACCGGGGAGCTGTTTTTT
CDR3aa: CATSEYTGELFF
abundance: many
j_gene: TRBJ2-2
d_gene: -
v_gene: TRBV24-1

CDR3nt: TGTGCCAGCAGCGAAGGTAGCGGGAGCACAGATACGCAGTATTTT
CDR3aa: CASSEGSGSTDTQYF
abundance: -
j_gene: TRBJ2-3
d_gene: TRBD2
v_gene: TRBV9

CDR3nt: TGTGCCAGCAGCACACTCGTTGGGGGATTGACTAATGAAAAACTGTTTTTT
CDR3aa: CASSTLVGGLTNEKLFF
abundance: once
j_gene: TRBJ1-4
d_gene: -
v_gene: TRBV7-6